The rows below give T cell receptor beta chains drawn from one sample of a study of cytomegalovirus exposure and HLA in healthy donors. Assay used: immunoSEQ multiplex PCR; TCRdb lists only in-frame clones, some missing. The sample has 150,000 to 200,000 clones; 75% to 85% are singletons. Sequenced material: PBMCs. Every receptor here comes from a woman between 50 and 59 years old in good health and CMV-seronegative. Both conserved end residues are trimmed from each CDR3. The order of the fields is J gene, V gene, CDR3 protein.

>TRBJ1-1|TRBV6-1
AISRGTEAF
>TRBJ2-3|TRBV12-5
ASGLDGGSGDTQY
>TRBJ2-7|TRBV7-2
ASSLWGRGPYEQY
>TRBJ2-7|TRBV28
ASTKSRGLLTSYEQY
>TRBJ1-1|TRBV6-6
ASSFSRGDTEAF
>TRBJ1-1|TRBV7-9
ASSQEGRTEAF
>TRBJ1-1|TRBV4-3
ASSQGEGGGGRAF
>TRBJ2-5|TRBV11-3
ASSKGQGYEGTQY
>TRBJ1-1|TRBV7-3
ASSLVGAWITEAF
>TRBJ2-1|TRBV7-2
ASTRPASGGVEQF
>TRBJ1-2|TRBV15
ATSREQGAVGYGYT
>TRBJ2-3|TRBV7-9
ASSSSPLAGEAGDTQY
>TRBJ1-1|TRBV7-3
ASSLSSVTEAF
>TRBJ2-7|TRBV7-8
ASSLSGRWYEQY
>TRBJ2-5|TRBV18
ASSPNRGSGETQY
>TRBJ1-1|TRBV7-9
ASSLGTVNTEAF
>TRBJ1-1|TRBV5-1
ASSDKLIAVNTEAF
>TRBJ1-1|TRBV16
ASSPGGQMNTEAF
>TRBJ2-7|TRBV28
ACRGLGYEQY
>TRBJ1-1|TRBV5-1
ASSLRTGGNTEAF
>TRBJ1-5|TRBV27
ATKRGAGSNSAQH
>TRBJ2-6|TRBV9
ASSEQGTGANVLT
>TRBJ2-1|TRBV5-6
ASSRPSGAEDNEQF
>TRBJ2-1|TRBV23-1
ASSHRAVSYNEQF
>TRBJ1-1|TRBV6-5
ASRDSEAF
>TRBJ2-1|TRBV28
ASSFLGEGLLDEQF
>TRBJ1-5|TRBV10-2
ASGDRESQPQH
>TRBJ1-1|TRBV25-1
ASTSVDRVAEAF
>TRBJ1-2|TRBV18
ASSPLSPRNYGYT
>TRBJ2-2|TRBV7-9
ASRGTENTGELF
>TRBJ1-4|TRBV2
ASIRDSNEKLF
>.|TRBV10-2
ASRSISYEQY
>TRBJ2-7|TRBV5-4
ASSLKAGPKEQY
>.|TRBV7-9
ASSYIGNEQY
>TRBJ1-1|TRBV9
ASSTTGTGAYTEAF
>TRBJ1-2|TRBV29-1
SGGQGASGYT
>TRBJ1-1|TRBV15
ATSSPRGNTEAF
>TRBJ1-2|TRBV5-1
ASSLGEGYGYT
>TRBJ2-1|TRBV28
ASSPKLSSGRVRNEQF
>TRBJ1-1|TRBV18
ASSPKDGGLEAF